This section outlines one T cell receptor (beta chain) sequence together with its context. The clone's antigen remains unknown. No much larger clonotype is one base removed from it; base qualities were not supplied. From V the trimming removes 2 bases and from J it removes 0 bases, while the gene matches leave 3 bases of the junction unaccounted for. The germline V gene specifies SGHTA as CDR1 and FQGNSA as CDR2. From its cysteine to its phenylalanine, the CDR3 spans 16 amino acids. The CDR3 DNA has 48 bases and is translated from base 1. Each collaborating institution followed its own protocols to collect whole blood in K2EDTA tubes. For TCRbeta analysis, collaborators shipped samples as frozen whole blood, isolated PBMCs, or DNA extracted from either of those sample types. TCRbeta CDR3 regions were amplified from genomic DNA by means of the immunoSEQ Assay, a bias-controlled multiplex PCR. Turning to the authors' computational methods: Within the assay, amplification of reference gene primers was used to estimate how many nucleated cells each sample contained. To quantify the absolute abundance of each unique TCRbeta CDR3 rearrangement, sequence reads were collapsed and filtered. For each sample, productive Simpson clonality was calculated as the square root of Simpson's diversity index over productive rearrangements. The clones in this table, taken by TCRdb from immuneACCESS, are in-frame only. Not every clone is retained; where verified, under half of the shortfall comes from an unresolved V gene, and the cause of the rest is unknown. From that table come the V and J calls and clone size; the DNA was used to work out D and trimming. Counted in this sample were about 22,000 clones; approximately 91% of them appeared once. The top ten clonotypes cover roughly 3% of the sample.

This sample was included in a study of blood T cell repertoires in COVID-19 (TCRdb year 2020). Study-wide context: Collaborator samples came from the United States, Italy and Spain and covered acute and convalescent phases of COVID-19. The material from the prospective study consisted of cDNA or gDNA derived from T cells, B-cell-depleted T cells, or PBMCs. Subjects who had been exposed to COVID-19, were actively infected with it, or had recovered from it provided the deeply sampled blood TCRbeta repertoires that made up the dataset. A freely available public database, intended as a resource for researchers studying the immune response to SARS-CoV-2, is where the repertoires were released. Samples were obtained from the ongoing ImmuneRACE study (first 160 participants) and from 1,254 subjects provided by 6 global collaborators. Nearly every sample came with metadata listing a de-identified subject ID, COVID-19 status, age in years and sex. Where HLA class I and class II types were available, the types were taken from metadata supplied by the sample provider, not from assay-based typing.

Broad study findings and their caveats: The quantity of clinical and demographic metadata differed by source and by participant and was supplied without curation.

The receptor chain draws on TRBV7-2 and TRBJ1-3, and 8 junction bases match TRBD1. The receptor's source is a woman in her 70s with active COVID-19. Material: peripheral blood. CDR3 loop: CASSLTGGGSGNTIYF. The DNA reads as follows: TGTGCCAGCAGCTTAACAGGGGGAGGCTCTGGAAACACCATATATTTT. Extended through the reference TRBV7-2 and TRBJ1-3 proteins, this CDR3 yields the full variable domain: GAGVSQSPSNKVTEKGKDVELRCDPISGHTALYWYRQSLGQGLEFLIYFQGNSAPDKSGLPSDRFSAERTGGSVSTLTIQRTQQEDSAVYLCASSLTGGGSGNTIYFGEGSWLTVV.